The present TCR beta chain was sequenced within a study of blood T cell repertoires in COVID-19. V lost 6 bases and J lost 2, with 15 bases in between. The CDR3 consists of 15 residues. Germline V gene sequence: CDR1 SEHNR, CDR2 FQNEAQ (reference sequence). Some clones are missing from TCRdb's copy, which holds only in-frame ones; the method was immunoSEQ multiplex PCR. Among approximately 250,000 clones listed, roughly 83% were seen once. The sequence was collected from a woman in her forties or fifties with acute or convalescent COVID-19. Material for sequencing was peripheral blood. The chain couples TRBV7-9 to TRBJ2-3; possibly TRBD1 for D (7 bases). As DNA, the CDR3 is TGTGCCAGCAGTTTGGCGGGACAGCTCACAGATACGCAGTATTTT. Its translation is CASSLAGQLTDTQYF.